Sequencing of this TCR beta chain was carried out in a study of Ad26.COV2.S vaccination and SARS-CoV-2 variants. Study background: Each vaccinee took Ad26.COV2.S intramuscularly, once or twice 56 days apart.

Treatment: roughly 18 received Ad26.COV2.S at low or high dose, single or two shots; about 5 received placebo; per-sample allocation not given. Following the first vaccine or placebo injection, samples were taken on day 63. The donor's status was that of an adult aged 18-55 years in Boston. Sequencing was performed with immunoSEQ multiplex PCR; in TCRdb, only in-frame clones are kept and a portion is missing. The profile shows hundreds of thousands of clones, roughly 87% of them singletons. Study-level results: Substantial breadth in spike-specific CD8+ and CD4+ T cell responses was reportedly seen after vaccination. Recipients given vaccine exceeded placebo recipients in spike-specific TCR breadth.

Comment on this clone: What it binds is unknown.

The CDR3 is 15 residues long. V lost 0 bases, J lost 8 bases, and 13 bases lay in between. Germline CDR1 and CDR2: KGHDR and SFDVKD. The sequence came from a person aged 18-60 years who received the Ad26.COV2.S COVID-19 vaccine or a placebo. Sequenced material: peripheral blood, taken in a trial of Ad26.COV2.S vaccine versus placebo. The rearrangement uses TRBV24-1 and TRBJ2-1, with a possible D match to TRBD2 (5 bases). The CDR3 reads CATSDLVGGRDEQFF. The CDR3 coding sequence is TGTGCCACCAGTGATTTGGTTGGCGGGCGGGATGAGCAGTTCTTC.